This T cell receptor beta chain stems from a study of cytomegalovirus exposure and HLA in healthy donors. In the PCR, 60 Vbeta and 13 Jbeta primers were used. TCRdb keeps only in-frame clones here, not all; method: immunoSEQ multiplex PCR. Of more than 60,000 clones listed, more than 60% are singletons. Trimming shortened V by 4 bases and J by 1 base, and 16 bases separated the two germline ends. This CDR3 has 17 residues. Germline V lookup: CDR1 LGHNA, CDR2 YNFKEQ. This clonotype was sampled from a male donor in good health and CMV-seropositive. V is TRBV4-2 and J is TRBJ2-2; perhaps TRBD2 as D (6 bases). The sequencing sample was made of PBMCs. The DNA for the CDR3 is TGTGCCAGCAGCCTCCTTGGGGGGAAGGAGAACACCGGGGAGCTGTTTTTT. Its translation is CASSLLGGKENTGELFF.